This TCR beta chain originates from a study of shared clonotypes between healthy human individuals. Study information: Used for every donor were three CD4 naive, three CD4 memory, two CD8 naive and one CD8 memory plate.

Study findings and constraints: Large depth notwithstanding, sorted-subset sequencing proved incomplete by rarefaction. Genetic and exposure-history diversity was limited by the few donors.

The table lists this clone with a count of one. Its antigen is undetermined. The protocol was immunoSEQ multiplex PCR, while the TCRdb copy is restricted to in-frame clones and leaves out a portion. The sample includes 2 million to 2.5 million clones, about 95% of them seen just once. CD45RO-negative, CCR7-positively selected cells formed the naive CD8 fraction, excluding terminally differentiated effector memory CD45RA+ cells. Sequenced input: naive CD8+ T cells sorted from blood. The TCR comes from a man younger than 35 in good health.

CDR3 sequence: CASSAQGEGIGNTIYF. CDR3 coding DNA: TGTGCCAGCAGCGCTCAGGGGGAAGGAATCGGAAACACCATATATTTT. The J gene is TRBJ1-3, the V gene TRBV11-2; 7 bases map to TRBD1. V lost 5 bases and J lost 4; bases outside the gene matches: 11. This CDR3 has 16 residues. Germline values: CDR1 SGHAT, CDR2 FQNNGV.